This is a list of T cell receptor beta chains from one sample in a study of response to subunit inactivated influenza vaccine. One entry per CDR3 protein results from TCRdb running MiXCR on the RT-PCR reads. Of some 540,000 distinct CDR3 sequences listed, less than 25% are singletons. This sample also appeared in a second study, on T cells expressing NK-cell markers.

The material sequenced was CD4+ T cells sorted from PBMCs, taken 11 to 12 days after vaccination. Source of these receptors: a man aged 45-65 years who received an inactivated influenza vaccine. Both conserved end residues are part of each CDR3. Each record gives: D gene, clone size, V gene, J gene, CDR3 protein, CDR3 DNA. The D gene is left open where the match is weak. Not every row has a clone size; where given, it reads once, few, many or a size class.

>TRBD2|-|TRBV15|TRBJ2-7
CATSRGSGGFEQYF
TGTGCCACCAGCAGAGGAAGCGGGGGTTTCGAGCAGTACTTC
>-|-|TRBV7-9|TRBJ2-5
CASSFALETQYF
TGTGCCAGCAGCTTCGCATTGGAGACCCAGTACTTC
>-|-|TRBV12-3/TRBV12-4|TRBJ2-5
CASSMTQETQYF
TGTGCCAGCAGCATGACCCAAGAGACCCAGTACTTC
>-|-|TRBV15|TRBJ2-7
CATSRDPGTTPAEQYF
TGTGCCACCAGCAGAGATCCGGGGACAACTCCCGCCGAGCAGTACTTC
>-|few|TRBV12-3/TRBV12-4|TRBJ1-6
CASSWGGGNSPLHF
TGTGCCAGCAGTTGGGGGGGCGGTAATTCACCCCTCCACTTT
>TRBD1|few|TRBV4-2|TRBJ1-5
CASSHQGQGGGWPQHF
TGTGCCAGCAGCCATCAGGGACAGGGTGGAGGTTGGCCCCAGCATTTT
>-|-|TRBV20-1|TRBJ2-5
CSARGTRALETQYF
TGCAGTGCTAGAGGGACCAGGGCATTAGAGACCCAGTACTTC
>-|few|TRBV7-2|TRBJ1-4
CASSLPGASGEKLFF
TGTGCCAGCAGCTTACCTGGCGCCTCGGGTGAAAAACTGTTTTTT
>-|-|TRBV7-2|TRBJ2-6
CASNMIASGANVLTF
TGTGCCAGCAACATGATAGCCTCTGGGGCCAACGTCCTGACTTTC
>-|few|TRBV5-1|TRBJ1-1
CASSYSIPNTEAFF
TGCGCCAGCAGCTACTCGATTCCGAACACTGAAGCTTTCTTT
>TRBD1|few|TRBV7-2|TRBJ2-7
CASSLGTANEQYF
TGTGCCAGCAGCTTGGGGACAGCTAACGAGCAGTACTTC
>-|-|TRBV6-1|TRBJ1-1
CASSEAVIGFF
TGTGCCAGCAGTGAAGCGGTAATCGGTTTCTTT
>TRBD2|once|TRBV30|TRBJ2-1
CAWSVRTSAYNEQFF
TGTGCCTGGAGTGTAAGGACTAGCGCCTACAATGAGCAGTTCTTC
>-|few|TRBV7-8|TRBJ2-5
CASSLSEGLLETQYF
TGTGCCAGCAGCTTATCGGAGGGATTGTTGGAGACCCAGTACTTC
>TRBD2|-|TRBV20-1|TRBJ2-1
CSARPGLAGNEQFF
TGCAGTGCTAGACCGGGACTAGCAGGCAATGAGCAGTTCTTC
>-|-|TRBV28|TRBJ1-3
CASSFGGAHGNTIYF
TGTGCCAGCAGTTTCGGGGGGGCGCACGGAAACACCATATATTTT
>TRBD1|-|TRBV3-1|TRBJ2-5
CASGDRAETQYF
TGTGCCAGCGGGGACAGGGCTGAGACCCAGTACTTC
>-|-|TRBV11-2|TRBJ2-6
CASSSLETFSGANVLTF
TGTGCCAGCAGCTCTCTGGAGACCTTCTCTGGGGCCAACGTCCTGACTTTC
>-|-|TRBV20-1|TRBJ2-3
CSADLRGVGTDTQYF
TGCAGTGCTGATTTGAGGGGGGTAGGCACAGATACGCAGTATTTT
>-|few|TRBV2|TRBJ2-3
CASRDGALTDTQYF
TGTGCCAGCAGGGACGGGGCCCTCACAGATACGCAGTATTTT
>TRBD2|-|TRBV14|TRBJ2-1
CASSQDTTSGFKNEQFF
TGTGCCAGCAGCCAAGATACGACTAGCGGTTTTAAGAATGAGCAGTTCTTC
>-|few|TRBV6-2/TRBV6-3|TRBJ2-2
CASSSAGLTGELFF
TGTGCCAGCAGTTCCGCGGGGCTCACCGGGGAGCTGTTTTTT
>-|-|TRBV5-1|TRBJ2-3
CASSPTRTGSTDTQYF
TGCGCCAGCAGCCCGACACGGACGGGAAGCACAGATACGCAGTATTTT
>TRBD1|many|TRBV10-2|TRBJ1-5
CASSTQGNQPQHF
TGCGCCAGCAGTACACAGGGGAATCAGCCCCAGCATTTT
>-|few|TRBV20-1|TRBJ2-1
CSAANPRSSYNEQFF
TGCAGTGCTGCAAACCCCCGGAGCTCCTACAATGAGCAGTTCTTC
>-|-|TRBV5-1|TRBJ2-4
CASSLDGRGNIQYF
TGCGCCAGCAGCTTGGACGGCCGAGGGAACATTCAGTACTTC
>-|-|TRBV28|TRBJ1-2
CAIGPGLRDKINYGYTF
TGTGCCATCGGCCCCGGGCTCCGGGACAAAATTAACTATGGCTACACCTTC
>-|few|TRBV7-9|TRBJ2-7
CASSLTRDPYEQYF
TGTGCCAGCAGCTTAACCCGGGACCCCTACGAGCAGTACTTC
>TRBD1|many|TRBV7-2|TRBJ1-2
CASSSGQGYGYTF
TGTGCCAGCAGCTCGGGACAGGGCTATGGCTACACCTTC
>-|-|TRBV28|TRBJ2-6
CASSFFRAGANVLTF
TGTGCCAGCAGTTTCTTCAGGGCTGGGGCCAACGTCCTGACTTTC
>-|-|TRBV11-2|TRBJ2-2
CASSLGTLSYGELFF
TGTGCCAGCAGCCTCGGGACTCTGTCCTACGGGGAGCTGTTTTTT
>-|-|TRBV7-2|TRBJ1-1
CASSPQPHSAEAFF
TGTGCCAGCAGCCCGCAGCCGCACAGCGCTGAAGCTTTCTTT
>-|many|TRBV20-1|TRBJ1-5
CSARSFLGGLGPQHF
TGCAGTGCTAGATCTTTTCTGGGGGGTTTAGGGCCCCAGCATTTT
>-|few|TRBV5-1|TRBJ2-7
CASSLSPLYEQYF
TGCGCCAGCAGCTTGAGCCCGCTCTACGAGCAGTACTTC
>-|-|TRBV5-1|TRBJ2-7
CASSLASLQVHEQYF
TGCGCCAGCAGCTTGGCCAGCCTCCAGGTCCACGAGCAGTACTTC
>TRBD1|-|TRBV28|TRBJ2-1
CASSLTPGTGGFNEQFF
TGTGCCAGCAGTTTAACCCCCGGGACAGGGGGCTTCAATGAGCAGTTCTTC
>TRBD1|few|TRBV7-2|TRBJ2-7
CASSSLRQGSEQYF
TGTGCCAGCAGCTCACTTAGACAGGGTTCCGAGCAGTACTTC
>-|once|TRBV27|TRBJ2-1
CASSFWGRLADEQFF
TGTGCCAGCAGTTTTTGGGGGAGATTAGCCGATGAGCAGTTCTTC
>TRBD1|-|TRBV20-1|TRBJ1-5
CSARQGGQPQHF
TGCAGTGCCAGACAGGGTGGGCAGCCCCAGCATTTT
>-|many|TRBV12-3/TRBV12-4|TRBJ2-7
CASSLGGSYEQYF
TGTGCCAGCAGCTTAGGAGGTTCCTACGAGCAGTACTTC
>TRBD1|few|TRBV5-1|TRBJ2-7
CASSQDRAAYEQYF
TGCGCCAGCAGCCAGGACAGGGCAGCCTACGAGCAGTACTTC
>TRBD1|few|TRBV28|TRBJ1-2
CASSFFPDRGGGYTF
TGTGCCAGCAGCTTCTTCCCGGACAGGGGCGGAGGCTACACCTTC
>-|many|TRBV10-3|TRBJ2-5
CATRTGETQYF
TGTGCCACCCGTACCGGAGAGACCCAGTACTTC
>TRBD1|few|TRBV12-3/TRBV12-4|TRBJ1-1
CASSRDRGLTEAFF
TGTGCCAGCAGCAGAGACAGGGGGCTCACTGAAGCTTTCTTT
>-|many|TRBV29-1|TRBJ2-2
CSVEKSRQTGELFF
TGCAGCGTTGAAAAGTCTCGGCAGACCGGGGAGCTGTTTTTT
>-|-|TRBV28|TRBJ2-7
CASSTPGGRTYEQYF
TGTGCCAGCAGTACCCCCGGTGGGAGGACCTACGAGCAGTACTTC
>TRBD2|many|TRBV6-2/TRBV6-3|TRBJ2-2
CASSPSGMGTGELFF
TGTGCCAGCAGTCCTAGCGGGATGGGGACCGGGGAGCTGTTTTTT
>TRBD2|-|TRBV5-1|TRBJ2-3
CASSLRGTSGSVDTQYF
TGCGCCAGCAGCCTAAGAGGGACTAGCGGGAGTGTGGATACGCAGTATTTT
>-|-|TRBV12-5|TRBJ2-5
CASGWNGPPETQYF
TGTGCTAGTGGTTGGAACGGGCCTCCAGAGACCCAGTACTTC
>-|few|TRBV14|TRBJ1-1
CASSFDTVNTEAFF
TGTGCCAGCAGCTTCGACACTGTGAACACTGAAGCTTTCTTT
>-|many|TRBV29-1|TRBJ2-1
CSVGSANSYNEQFF
TGCAGCGTGGGCTCAGCCAACTCCTACAATGAGCAGTTCTTC
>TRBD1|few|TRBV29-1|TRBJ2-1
CSVGNRGAGSYNEQFF
TGCAGCGTGGGCAACAGGGGCGCGGGCTCCTACAATGAGCAGTTCTTC
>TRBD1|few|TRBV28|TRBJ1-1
CASSPGGQGEAFF
TGTGCCAGCAGTCCTGGGGGACAGGGGGAAGCTTTCTTT
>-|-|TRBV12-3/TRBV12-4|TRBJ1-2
CASSLSPNYGYTF
TGTGCCAGCAGTTTATCGCCTAACTATGGCTACACCTTC
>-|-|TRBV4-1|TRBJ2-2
CASSQDRGPSELFF
TGCGCCAGCAGCCAAGATCGGGGACCTTCCGAGCTGTTTTTT
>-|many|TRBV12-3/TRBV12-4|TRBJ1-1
CASSNTEAFF
TGTGCCAGCAGTAACACTGAAGCTTTCTTT
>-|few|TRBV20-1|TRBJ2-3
CSARVGVQTDTQYF
TGCAGTGCTAGAGTAGGGGTACAAACAGATACGCAGTATTTT
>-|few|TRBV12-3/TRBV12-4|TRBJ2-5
CASSFPGRGETQYF
TGTGCCAGCAGTTTTCCCGGGCGAGGGGAGACCCAGTACTTC
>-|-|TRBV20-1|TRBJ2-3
CSARDVLSTDTQYF
TGCAGTGCCAGAGATGTGCTCAGCACAGATACGCAGTATTTT